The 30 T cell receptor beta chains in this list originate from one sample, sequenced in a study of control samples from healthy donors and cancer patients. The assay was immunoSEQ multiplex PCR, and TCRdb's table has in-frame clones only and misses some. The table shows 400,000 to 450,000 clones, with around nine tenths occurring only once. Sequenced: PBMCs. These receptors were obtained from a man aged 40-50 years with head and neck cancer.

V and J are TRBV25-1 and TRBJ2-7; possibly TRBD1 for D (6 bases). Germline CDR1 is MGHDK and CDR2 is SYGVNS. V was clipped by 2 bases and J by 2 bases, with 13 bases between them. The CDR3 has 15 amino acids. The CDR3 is CASSESLGAAYEQYF. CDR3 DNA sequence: TGTGCCAGCAGTGAAAGCTTGGGGGCGGCCTACGAGCAGTACTTC.

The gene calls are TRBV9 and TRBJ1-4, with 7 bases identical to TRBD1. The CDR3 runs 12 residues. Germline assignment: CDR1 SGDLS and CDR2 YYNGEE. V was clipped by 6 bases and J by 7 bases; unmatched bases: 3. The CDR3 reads CASKGAGEKLFF. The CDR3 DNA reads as TGTGCCAGCAAGGGGGCCGGTGAAAAACTGTTTTTT.

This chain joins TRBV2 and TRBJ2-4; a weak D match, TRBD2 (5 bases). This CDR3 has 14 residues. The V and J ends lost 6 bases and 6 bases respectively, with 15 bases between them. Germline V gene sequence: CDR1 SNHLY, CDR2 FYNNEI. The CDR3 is CASRPARGGNIQYF. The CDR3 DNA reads TGTGCCAGCAGACCCGCACGGGGTGGAAACATTCAGTACTTC.

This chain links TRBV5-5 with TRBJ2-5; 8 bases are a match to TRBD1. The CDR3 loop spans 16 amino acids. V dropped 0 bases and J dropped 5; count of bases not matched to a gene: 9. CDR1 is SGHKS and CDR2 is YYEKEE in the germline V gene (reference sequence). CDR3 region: CASSLGPGGSWETQYF. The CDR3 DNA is TGTGCCAGCAGCTTGGGTCCAGGGGGCAGTTGGGAGACCCAGTACTTC.

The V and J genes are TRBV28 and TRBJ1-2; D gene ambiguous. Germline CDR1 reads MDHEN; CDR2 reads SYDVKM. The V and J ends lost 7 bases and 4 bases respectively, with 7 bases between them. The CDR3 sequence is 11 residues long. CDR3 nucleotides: TGTGCCAGCATCAGTTTCTATGGCTACACCTTC. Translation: CASISFYGYTF.

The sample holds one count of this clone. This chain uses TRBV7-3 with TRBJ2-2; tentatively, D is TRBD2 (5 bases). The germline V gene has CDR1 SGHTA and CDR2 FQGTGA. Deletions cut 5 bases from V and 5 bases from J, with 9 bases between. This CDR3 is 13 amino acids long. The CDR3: CASSRGGTGELFF. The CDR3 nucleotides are TGTGCCAGCAGCCGCGGAGGAACCGGGGAGCTGTTTTTT.

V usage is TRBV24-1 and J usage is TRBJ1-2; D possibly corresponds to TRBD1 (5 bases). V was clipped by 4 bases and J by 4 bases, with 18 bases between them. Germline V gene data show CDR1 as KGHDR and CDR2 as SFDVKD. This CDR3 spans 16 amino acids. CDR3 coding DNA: TGTGCCACCAGTGACGCCCGGGACCCCGAGAGCTATGGCTACACCTTC. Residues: CATSDARDPESYGYTF.

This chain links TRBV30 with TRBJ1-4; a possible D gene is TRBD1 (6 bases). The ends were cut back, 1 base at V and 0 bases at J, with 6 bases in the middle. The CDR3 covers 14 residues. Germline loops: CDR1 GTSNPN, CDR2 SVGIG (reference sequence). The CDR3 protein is CAWSGTATNEKLFF. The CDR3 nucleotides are TGTGCCTGGAGTGGGACAGCAACTAATGAAAAACTGTTTTTT.

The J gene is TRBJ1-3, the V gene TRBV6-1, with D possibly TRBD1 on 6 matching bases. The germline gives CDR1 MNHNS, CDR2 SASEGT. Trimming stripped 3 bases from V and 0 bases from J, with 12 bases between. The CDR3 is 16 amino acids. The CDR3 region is CASSDGTTYSGNTIYF. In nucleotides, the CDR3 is TGTGCCAGCAGTGACGGGACAACCTACTCTGGAAACACCATATATTTT.

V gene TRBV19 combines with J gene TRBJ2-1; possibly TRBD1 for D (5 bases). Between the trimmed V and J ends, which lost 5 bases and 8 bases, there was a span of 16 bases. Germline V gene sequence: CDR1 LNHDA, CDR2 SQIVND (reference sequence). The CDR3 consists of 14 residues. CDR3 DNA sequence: TGTGCCAGTAGTTTCGGATGGGGCAGGGATGAGCAGTTCTTC. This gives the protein CASSFGWGRDEQFF.

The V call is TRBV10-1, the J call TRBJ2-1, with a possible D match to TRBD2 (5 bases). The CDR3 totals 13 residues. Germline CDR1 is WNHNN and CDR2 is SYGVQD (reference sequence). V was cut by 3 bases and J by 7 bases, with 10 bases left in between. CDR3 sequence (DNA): TGCGCCAGCAGTGAAGTAGCGCGGAATGAGCAGTTCTTC. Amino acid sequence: CASSEVARNEQFF.

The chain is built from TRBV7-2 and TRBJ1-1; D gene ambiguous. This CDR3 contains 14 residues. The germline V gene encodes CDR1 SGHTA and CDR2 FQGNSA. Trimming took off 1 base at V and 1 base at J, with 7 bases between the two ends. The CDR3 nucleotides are TGTGCCAGCAGCTTAGTATGGCAGAACACTGAAGCTTTCTTT. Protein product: CASSLVWQNTEAFF.

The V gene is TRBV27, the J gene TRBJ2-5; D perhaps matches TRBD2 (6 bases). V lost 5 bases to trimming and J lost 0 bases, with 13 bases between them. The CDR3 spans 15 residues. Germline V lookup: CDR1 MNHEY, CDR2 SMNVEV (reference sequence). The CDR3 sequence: CASSPWGVNQETQYF. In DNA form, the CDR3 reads TGTGCCAGCAGTCCCTGGGGGGTAAACCAAGAGACCCAGTACTTC.

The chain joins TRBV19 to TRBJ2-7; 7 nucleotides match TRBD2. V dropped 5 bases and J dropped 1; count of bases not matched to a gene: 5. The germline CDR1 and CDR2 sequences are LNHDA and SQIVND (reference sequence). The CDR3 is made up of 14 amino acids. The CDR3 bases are TGTGCCAGTAGTCCCGGGACTAATTCCTACGAGCAGTACTTC. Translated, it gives CASSPGTNSYEQYF.

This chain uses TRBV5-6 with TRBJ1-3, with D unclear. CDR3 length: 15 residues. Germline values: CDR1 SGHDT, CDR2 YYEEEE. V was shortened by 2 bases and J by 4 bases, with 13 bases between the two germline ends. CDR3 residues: CASSFRAGEGNTIYF. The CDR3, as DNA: TGTGCCAGCAGCTTTAGGGCCGGGGAAGGAAACACCATATATTTT.

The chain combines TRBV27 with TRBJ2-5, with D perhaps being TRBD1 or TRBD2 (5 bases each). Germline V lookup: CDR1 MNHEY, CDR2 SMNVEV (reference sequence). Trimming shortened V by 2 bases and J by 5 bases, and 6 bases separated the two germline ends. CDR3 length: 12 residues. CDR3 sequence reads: CASSLEGETQYF. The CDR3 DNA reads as TGTGCCAGCAGTTTAGAGGGGGAGACCCAGTACTTC.

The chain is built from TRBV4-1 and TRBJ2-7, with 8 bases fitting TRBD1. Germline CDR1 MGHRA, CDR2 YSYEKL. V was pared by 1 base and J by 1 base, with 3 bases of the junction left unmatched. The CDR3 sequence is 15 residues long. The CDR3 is CASSQGHRGSYEQYF. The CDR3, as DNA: TGCGCCAGCAGCCAAGGACACAGGGGGTCCTACGAGCAGTACTTC.

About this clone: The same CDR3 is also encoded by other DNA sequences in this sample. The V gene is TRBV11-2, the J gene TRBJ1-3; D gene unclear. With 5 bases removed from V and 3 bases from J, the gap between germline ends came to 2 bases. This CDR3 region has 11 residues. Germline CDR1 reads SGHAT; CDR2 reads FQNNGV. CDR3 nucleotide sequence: TGTGCCAGCAGCCTTGGAAACACCATATATTTT. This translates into CASSLGNTIYF.

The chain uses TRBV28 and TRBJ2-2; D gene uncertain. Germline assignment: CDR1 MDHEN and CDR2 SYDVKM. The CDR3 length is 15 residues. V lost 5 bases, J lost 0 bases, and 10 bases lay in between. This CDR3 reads CASSQVRSNTGELFF. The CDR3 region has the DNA TGTGCCAGCAGTCAAGTCAGGTCGAACACCGGGGAGCTGTTTTTT. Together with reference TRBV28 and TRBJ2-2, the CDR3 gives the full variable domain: DVKVTQSSRYLVKRTGEKVFLECVQDMDHENMFWYRQDPGLGLRLIYFSYDVKMKEKGDIPEGYSVSREKKERFSLILESASTNQTSMYLCASSQVRSNTGELFFGEGSRLTVL.

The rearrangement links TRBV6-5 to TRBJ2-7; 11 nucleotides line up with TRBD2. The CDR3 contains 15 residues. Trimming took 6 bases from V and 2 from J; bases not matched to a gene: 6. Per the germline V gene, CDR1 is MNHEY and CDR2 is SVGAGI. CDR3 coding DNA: TGTGCCAGCAGCCACACTAGCGGGAGCGCCTACGAGCAGTACTTC. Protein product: CASSHTSGSAYEQYF.

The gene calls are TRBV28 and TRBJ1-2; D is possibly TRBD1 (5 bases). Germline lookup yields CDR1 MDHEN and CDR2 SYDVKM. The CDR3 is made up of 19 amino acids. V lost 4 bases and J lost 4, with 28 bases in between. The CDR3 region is CASSSGPLSNRWGIYGYTF. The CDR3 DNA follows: TGTGCCAGCAGTTCCGGGCCCCTCTCTAACAGATGGGGGATCTATGGCTACACCTTC.

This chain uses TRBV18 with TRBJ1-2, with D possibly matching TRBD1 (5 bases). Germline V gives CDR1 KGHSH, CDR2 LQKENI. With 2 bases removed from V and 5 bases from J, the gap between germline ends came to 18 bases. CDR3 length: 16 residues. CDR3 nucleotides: TGTGCCAGCTCACCAGGCATTTCGGCAGGGAGTTATGGCTACACCTTC. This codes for CASSPGISAGSYGYTF. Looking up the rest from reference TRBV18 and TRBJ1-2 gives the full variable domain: NAGVMQNPRHLVRRRGQEARLRCSPMKGHSHVYWYRQLPEEGLKFMVYLQKENIIDESGMPKERFSAEFPKEGPSILRIQQVVRGDSAAYFCASSPGISAGSYGYTFGSGTRLTVV.

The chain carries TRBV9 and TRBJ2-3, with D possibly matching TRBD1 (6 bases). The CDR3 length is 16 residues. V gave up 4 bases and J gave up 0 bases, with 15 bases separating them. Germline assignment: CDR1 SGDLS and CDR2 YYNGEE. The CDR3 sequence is CASSSRTETSTDTQYF. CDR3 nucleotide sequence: TGTGCCAGCAGCTCCCGGACAGAAACTAGCACAGATACGCAGTATTTT.

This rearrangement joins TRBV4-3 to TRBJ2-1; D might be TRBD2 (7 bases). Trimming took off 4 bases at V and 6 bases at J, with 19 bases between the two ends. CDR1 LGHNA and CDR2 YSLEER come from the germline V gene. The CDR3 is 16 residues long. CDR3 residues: CASSPPRGREGNEQFF. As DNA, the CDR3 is TGCGCCAGCAGCCCCCCCAGGGGCAGGGAGGGCAATGAGCAGTTCTTC.

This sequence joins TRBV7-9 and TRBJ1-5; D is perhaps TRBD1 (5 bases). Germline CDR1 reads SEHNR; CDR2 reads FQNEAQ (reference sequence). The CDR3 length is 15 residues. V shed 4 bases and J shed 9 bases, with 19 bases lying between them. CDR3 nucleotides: TGTGCCAGCAGCTCCCCCGGGGGGGGTTTAGGGCCCCAGCATTTT. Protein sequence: CASSSPGGGLGPQHF.

CDR3 nucleotide sequence: TGTGCCAGCAGTTCATCGGGCCGCCCCAATCAGCCCCAGCATTTT. It translates to CASSSSGRPNQPQHF. The chain links TRBV27 to TRBJ1-5, with D unclear. The V end was cut by 4 bases, the J end by 3 bases, with 13 bases between. The CDR3 loop spans 15 amino acids. Per the germline V gene, CDR1 is MNHEY and CDR2 is SMNVEV (reference sequence).

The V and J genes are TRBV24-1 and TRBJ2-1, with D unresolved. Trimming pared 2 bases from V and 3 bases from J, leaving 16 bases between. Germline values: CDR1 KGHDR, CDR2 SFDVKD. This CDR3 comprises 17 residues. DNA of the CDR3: TGTGCCACCAGTGATTCCAGACTGCCGGTGGGCTACAATGAGCAGTTCTTC. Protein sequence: CATSDSRLPVGYNEQFF.

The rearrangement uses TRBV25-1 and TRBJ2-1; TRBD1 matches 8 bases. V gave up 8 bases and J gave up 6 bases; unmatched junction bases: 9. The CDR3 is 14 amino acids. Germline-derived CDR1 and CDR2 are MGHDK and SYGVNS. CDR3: CASGRTGPANEQFF. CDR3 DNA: TGTGCCAGCGGCCGGACAGGGCCCGCCAATGAGCAGTTCTTC.

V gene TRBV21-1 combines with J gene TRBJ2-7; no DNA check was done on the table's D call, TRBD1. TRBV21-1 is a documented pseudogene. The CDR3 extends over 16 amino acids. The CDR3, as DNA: TGTGCCAGCAGCAAAAAGGGGGACAGGTCCGAGTACGAGCAGTACTTC. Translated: CASSKKGDRSEYEQYF.

Written as DNA, the CDR3 is TGTGCCAGCAGTTTATCTCCCGGCCGTTCTTCCGTCCTGACTTTC. This gives the protein CASSLSPGRSSVLTF. The chain has TRBV28 and TRBJ2-6; unclear D gene. Germline V gives CDR1 MDHEN, CDR2 SYDVKM. The CDR3 covers 15 residues. With 1 base removed from V and 12 bases from J, the gap between germline ends came to 16 bases.